Below, 16 T cell receptor beta chains from the same sample are listed, as sequenced in a study of T cells after yellow fever vaccination. MiXCR was run by TCRdb on the 5' RACE reads, yielding one entry per CDR3 protein. This table holds 42,000 or so distinct CDR3 sequences, roughly 6.4% found once. Source: CD8+ T cells not binding an NS4B(214-222) dextramer, sorted from PBMCs, taken 45 days after the yellow fever booster vaccination. All receptors come from a man aged 25-45 years who received the YFV17D yellow fever vaccine.

As to this clonotype: A read error may be the cause here, since a much bigger clone is one base away. The V gene is TRBV27, the J gene TRBJ1-5; D possibly corresponds to TRBD1 (5 bases). The length of the CDR3 is 14 residues. The ends were cut back, 5 bases at V and 4 bases at J, with 12 bases in the middle. CDR1 MNHEY and CDR2 SMNVEV come from the germline V gene (reference sequence). CDR3 amino acids: CASSPGIENQPQHF. The CDR3 DNA is TGTGCCAGCAGTCCAGGGATAGAGAATCAGCCCCAGCATTTT.

In its sample, this clonotype was seen many times. The chain recombines TRBV7-2 with TRBJ1-4; TRBD1 might be the D (5 bases). Germline CDR1 is SGHTA and CDR2 is FQGNSA. With 5 bases removed from V and 7 bases from J, the gap between germline ends came to 14 bases. The length of the CDR3 is 14 residues. The CDR3 sequence: CASSPWQGAEKLFF. DNA of the CDR3: TGTGCCAGCAGCCCTTGGCAGGGCGCTGAAAAACTGTTTTTT.

This clonotype has ten or more counts. The chain employs TRBV5-1 and TRBJ2-5; 11 nucleotides match TRBD1. V dropped 4 bases and J dropped 5; count of bases not matched to a gene: 7. The CDR3 runs 15 residues. Looked up from germline, CDR1 is SGHRS and CDR2 is YFSETQ. CDR3 region: CASSHGQGAGETQYF. In DNA form, the CDR3 reads TGCGCCAGCAGCCACGGACAGGGGGCCGGGGAGACCCAGTACTTC. Together with reference TRBV5-1 and TRBJ2-5, the CDR3 gives the full variable domain: KAGVTQTPRYLIKTRGQQVTLSCSPISGHRSVSWYQQTPGQGLQFLFEYFSETQRNKGNFPGRFSGRQFSNSRSEMNVSTLELGDSALYLCASSHGQGAGETQYFGPGTRLLVL.

This clonotype was detected many times. V usage is TRBV7-9 and J usage is TRBJ2-5; weak D call: TRBD2 (6 bases). Germline CDR1 and CDR2: SEHNR and FQNEAQ (reference sequence). The CDR3 consists of 14 residues. With 5 bases removed from V and 4 bases from J, the gap between germline ends came to 14 bases. The CDR3 here is CASSAPMEGETQYF. The CDR3, as DNA: TGTGCCAGCAGCGCCCCCATGGAGGGAGAGACCCAGTACTTC.

The table lists this clonotype with many counts. The genes are TRBV27 and TRBJ2-7; D call uncertain. Per the germline V gene, CDR1 is MNHEY and CDR2 is SMNVEV (reference sequence). CDR3 length equals 13 residues. Deletions cut 5 bases from V and 0 bases from J, with 8 bases between. CDR3 in DNA: TGTGCCAGCAGTAACTTCGTCTCCTACGAGCAGTACTTC. It translates to CASSNFVSYEQYF.

This clonotype was observed many times. The chain has TRBV6-5 and TRBJ2-2, with D tentatively TRBD2 (5 bases). Germline CDR1 reads MNHEY; CDR2 reads SVGAGI. CDR3 length equals 13 residues. V shed 3 bases and J shed 6 bases, with 8 bases lying between them. The CDR3 bases are TGTGCCAGCAGTTATGGGAGTCCCGGGGAGCTGTTTTTT. It yields the protein CASSYGSPGELFF.

This clonotype has a count of ten or more. The CDR3 nucleotides read TGTGCCAGCGGGACAGGGGGAGAGACCCAGTACTTC. As protein: CASGTGGETQYF. The rearrangement uses TRBV6-5 and TRBJ2-5, with 11 bases that match TRBD1. After removal of 8 bases from V and 4 bases from J, the junction contained 0 bases not matched to a gene. Germline V CDR1 and CDR2: MNHEY, SVGAGI. The CDR3 is 12 residues long.

This clonotype was seen only a few times. This chain joins TRBV28 and TRBJ2-7; TRBD2 agrees at 10 bases. Germline V gene data show CDR1 as MDHEN and CDR2 as SYDVKM. J gave up 5 bases and V 6 bases, and 1 base lay outside the gene matches. The CDR3 runs 12 residues. CDR3 DNA sequence: TGTGCCAGCAGAACTAGCGGGAACGAGCAGTACTTC. Translating it yields CASRTSGNEQYF.

The sample holds many counts of this clonotype. The chain has TRBV12-3 or TRBV12-4 and TRBJ2-2, with 8 positions matching TRBD1. This CDR3 is 15 amino acids long. V dropped 5 bases and J dropped 5; count of bases not matched to a gene: 7. CDR3 region: CASSPGGVGTGELFF. The DNA for the CDR3 is TGTGCCAGCAGTCCAGGGGGCGTAGGAACCGGGGAGCTGTTTTTT.

The chain combines TRBV20-1 with TRBJ2-7; TRBD2 agrees at 12 bases. The germline V gene has CDR1 DFQATT and CDR2 SNEGSKA (reference sequence). The junction had 13 bases not matched to a gene; V was cut back by 6 bases and J by 7 bases. The CDR3 covers 15 residues. CDR3 amino acids: CSALNLAGGPGEQYF. For the CDR3, the DNA is TGCAGTGCCCTAAATCTAGCGGGAGGGCCGGGGGAGCAGTACTTC.

This clonotype was recorded many times. The chain combines TRBV20-1 with TRBJ2-1; 7 bases line up with TRBD2. This CDR3 has 16 residues. Trimming removed 6 bases from V and 2 bases from J; junction bases left unmatched: 13. Germline assignment: CDR1 DFQATT and CDR2 SNEGSKA (reference sequence). In DNA, the CDR3 is TGCAGTGCCGAAGTTCGGGGGGAGACCACCTACAATGAGCAGTTCTTC. Encoded protein: CSAEVRGETTYNEQFF.

This clonotype was picked up many times. The CDR3 nucleotides read TGTGCCAGCAGGCGTAAGGGACTTTTCTTCGAGCAGTACTTC. Its protein is CASRRKGLFFEQYF. The chain has TRBV6-5 and TRBJ2-7; the D gene is possibly TRBD2 (6 bases). The CDR3 consists of 14 residues. Germline CDR1 is MNHEY and CDR2 is SVGAGI. V gave up 6 bases and J gave up 6 bases, with 18 bases separating them.

This clonotype was seen many times. J is TRBJ2-7 and V is TRBV20-1; D is undetermined. The CDR3 has 12 residues. CDR1 and CDR2 from the germline V gene are DFQATT and SNEGSKA (reference sequence). The CDR3 nucleotides read TGCTCCCTCCAGGCATGGAGCTACGAGCAGTACTTC. Translation: CSLQAWSYEQYF.

This clonotype appeared many times. The V call is TRBV30, the J call TRBJ2-7, with D perhaps TRBD1 (6 bases). CDR1 is GTSNPN, CDR2 SVGIG, per germline (reference sequence). The germline V and J ends were trimmed by 0 bases and 2 bases, with 11 bases remaining between them. The CDR3 sequence is 14 residues long. The chain's CDR3 is CAWSVRGTPYEQYF. CDR3 sequence (DNA): TGTGCCTGGAGTGTACGTGGGACACCCTACGAGCAGTACTTC.

This clonotype was detected ten times or more. The gene calls are TRBV6-1 and TRBJ2-5, with a possible D match to TRBD1 (5 bases). Germline-derived CDR1 and CDR2 are MNHNS and SASEGT. The CDR3 length is 15 residues. Trimming stripped 6 bases from V and 0 bases from J, with 14 bases between. The CDR3 protein is CASRLGHQYQETQYF. The CDR3, as DNA: TGTGCCAGCAGGCTAGGACACCAGTACCAAGAGACCCAGTACTTC.

This clonotype was recorded at least ten times. V is TRBV20-1 and J is TRBJ2-1; D is unclear. The CDR3 sequence is 12 residues long. CDR1 is DFQATT, CDR2 SNEGSKA, per germline (reference sequence). V lost 3 bases and J 6 bases, leaving 9 bases between the germline ends. CDR3 coding DNA: TGCAGTGCTAGTAGGGATTTCAATGAGCAGTTCTTC. This encodes CSASRDFNEQFF.